The 7 T cell receptor beta chains reported below all come from one sample, sequenced in a study of Tregs in tolerant kidney transplant recipients. Profiling relied on immunoSEQ multiplex PCR, and the TCRdb table lists in-frame clones only, not all of them. The top ten hold 4% to 6.5% of the sample, which has approximately 60,000 clones, around four fifths seen once. Sequencing was done on a sample of CD4+ T cells from blood. These receptors came from a human donor in good health.

By proportion, this clone is medium-sized. The genes are TRBV2 and TRBJ1-1; D is unresolved. CDR1 is SNHLY and CDR2 is FYNNEI in the germline V gene. The V gene lost 6 bases and the J gene lost 2 bases, with 10 bases spanning the gap. CDR3 length: 13 amino acids. This chain's CDR3 is CASRPLENTEAFF. The CDR3 DNA reads as TGTGCCAGCAGACCCTTGGAAAACACTGAAGCTTTCTTT.

This rearrangement joins TRBV18 to TRBJ2-3; 11 positions agree with TRBD1. Germline lookup yields CDR1 KGHSH and CDR2 LQKENI. V lost 4 bases and J lost 6; bases outside the gene matches: 9. The CDR3 runs 16 residues. DNA for the CDR3: TGTGCCAGCTCACTAGGGACAGGGGGGCCATACGATACGCAGTATTTT. This gives the protein CASSLGTGGPYDTQYF.

V usage is TRBV20-1 and J usage is TRBJ2-3, with no clear D. The CDR3 is 11 residues long. V shed 1 base and J shed 5 bases, with 4 bases lying between them. Germline CDR1 DFQATT, CDR2 SNEGSKA (reference sequence). This CDR3 is CSARVRDTQYF. CDR3 DNA: TGCAGTGCTAGAGTTCGAGATACGCAGTATTTT.

This chain connects TRBV14 to TRBJ1-4; D is undetermined. The CDR3 has 16 amino acids. Trimming pared 2 bases from V and 0 bases from J, leaving 10 bases between. Germline V gene lookup returns CDR1 SGHDN and CDR2 FVKESK. The CDR3 nucleotides read TGTGCCAGCAGCCAAATCGCGACACCAACTAATGAAAAACTGTTTTTT. This gives the protein CASSQIATPTNEKLFF.

Worth noting for this clone: A single base separates this from a much larger clone, so it may be a read error. The chain joins TRBV7-2 to TRBJ1-1, with a weak D call TRBD1 (5 bases). The germline V gene has CDR1 SGHTA and CDR2 FQGNSA. The CDR3 totals 14 residues. The V end lost 2 bases, the J end lost 1 base, and 8 bases lay between the germline ends. The CDR3 spells CASSLYGGNTEAFF. CDR3 DNA sequence: TGTGCCAGCAGCTTATATGGGGGGAACACTGAAGCTTTCTTT.

This chain links TRBV7-9 with TRBJ2-7; TRBD2 aligns across 10 bases. The J segment lost 4 bases and the V segment lost 0 bases, leaving 6 bases of the junction unmatched. Germline lookup yields CDR1 SEHNR and CDR2 FQNEAQ (reference sequence). This CDR3 is 16 amino acids long. CDR3 sequence (DNA): TGTGCCAGCAGCTTAGCGCTAGCGGGGGTCGGGTACGAGCAGTACTTC. This gives the protein CASSLALAGVGYEQYF.

The chain recombines TRBV5-6 with TRBJ1-1; unclear D gene. The V and J ends lost 0 bases and 7 bases respectively, with 10 bases between them. The CDR3 is 13 amino acids. Per the germline V gene, CDR1 is SGHDT and CDR2 is YYEEEE. The CDR3 nucleotides are TGTGCCAGCAGCTTGGTGCCGGAACTTGAAGCTTTCTTT. As protein: CASSLVPELEAFF.